This T cell receptor beta chain was recorded in a study of T cells in Graves' hyperthyroidism and ophthalmopathy. In its sample, this clonotype was seen a few times. Germline assignment: CDR1 LNHDA and CDR2 SQIVND (reference sequence). The CDR3 consists of 15 residues. Trimming at V came to 5 bases and at J to 6 bases, leaving 8 bases not matched to a gene. RNA transcripts provided the source from which TCR beta CDR3 regions were amplified. A set of HTBI primers served as the primers for a first-round RT-PCR of the TCR CDR3. TCRdb re-derived calls from the multiplex PCR reads in MiXCR, one entry per CDR3 protein. The data contain 650,000 to 750,000 distinct CDR3 sequences, 12% to 15% of them singletons.

The chain combines TRBV19 with TRBJ1-2, with 11 positions matching TRBD1. The specimen sequenced was blood. This TCR was sampled from a woman aged 18-29 years with Graves' hyperthyroidism. Here the CDR3 reads CASSWTGGSWNGYTF. Here the CDR3 DNA reads TGTGCCAGTAGTTGGACAGGGGGCAGTTGGAATGGCTACACCTTC.